This T cell receptor (beta chain) was obtained from a study of beta chain features in type 1 diabetes. This clone was picked up a small number of times. As yet, its antigen is unknown. Germline V gene data show CDR1 as GTSNPN and CDR2 as SVGIG (reference sequence). The CDR3 runs 13 residues. Reverse transcription of all isolated RNA meant that expressed TCRB transcripts were sequenced. The data were produced by immunoSEQ multiplex PCR, yet TCRdb's version contains in-frame clones alone and is incomplete. This table has 200,000 to 300,000 clones, approximately 11% appearing once. Study findings and constraints: Any PCR bias toward short templates would affect both groups alike. Type 1 diabetes patients had moderately but significantly shorter TCRB CDR3s in all four CD4+ subsets.

The V gene is TRBV30, the J gene TRBJ2-5; 12 bases align to TRBD1. The J call is uncertain, as TRBJ2-7 better fits the DNA end. The sample consisted of naive CD4+ T cells from blood. The source is a man under 40 with type 1 diabetes. DNA for the CDR3: TGTGCCTGTACCGGGACAGGGGGCAACGAGCAGTACTTC. Translated: CACTGTGGNEQYF.